Below, 18 T cell receptor beta chains from the same sample are listed, as sequenced in a study of T cell responses to AZD1222 COVID-19 vaccine. Clones were read by immunoSEQ multiplex PCR, and TCRdb kept only the in-frame ones, dropping some. The table has tens of thousands of clones, approximately 90% seen once. Sequenced here: peripheral blood, sampled on day 0 of AZD1222 vaccination. The receptor set was obtained from an adult in good health.

This clone was detected only a few times. The CDR3 reads CASSPYGSNQPQHF. CDR3 nucleotide sequence: TGTGCCAGCAGTCCCTACGGTAGCAATCAGCCCCAGCATTTT. J is TRBJ1-5 and V is TRBV28; no definite D call. V was trimmed by 5 bases and J by 0 bases, leaving 8 bases between them. The germline gives CDR1 MDHEN, CDR2 SYDVKM. The CDR3 spans 14 residues.

The CDR3 sequence is CASTRGFVDQPQHF. DNA of the CDR3: TGTGCCAGCACACGAGGATTCGTAGATCAGCCCCAGCATTTT. The rearrangement uses TRBV2 and TRBJ1-5, with D hard to call. Trimming cost V 7 bases and J 5 bases, with 15 bases left between them. The CDR3 sequence is 14 residues long. Looked up from germline, CDR1 is SNHLY and CDR2 is FYNNEI.

The rearrangement uses TRBV7-3 and TRBJ2-2; D is possibly TRBD2 (5 bases). Germline assignment: CDR1 SGHTA and CDR2 FQGTGA. The germline V and J ends were trimmed by 2 bases and 7 bases, with 8 bases remaining between them. The CDR3 extends over 13 amino acids. The CDR3 here is CASSLDRGGELFF. In DNA form, the CDR3 reads TGTGCCAGCAGCTTAGACCGGGGCGGGGAGCTGTTTTTT.

The chain joins TRBV5-1 to TRBJ1-3, with D perhaps TRBD1 (6 bases). This CDR3 is built from 14 residues. The ends were cut back, 4 bases at V and 4 bases at J, with 12 bases in the middle. The germline gives CDR1 SGHRS, CDR2 YFSETQ. The CDR3 DNA reads TGCGCCAGCAGCCCGGTGGGGGCAGGAAACACCATATATTTT. It codes for CASSPVGAGNTIYF.

This chain links TRBV19 with TRBJ2-1, with 7 bases fitting TRBD2. Trimming cost V 5 bases and J 9 bases; bases outside gene matches: 13. The CDR3 runs to 15 residues. Germline CDR1 reads LNHDA; CDR2 reads SQIVND (reference sequence). The CDR3, as DNA: TGTGCCAGTAGTTCCGCATCGACTAGCAGAGGTGAGCAGTTCTTC. Its translation: CASSSASTSRGEQFF.

The chain uses TRBV5-1 and TRBJ1-4; no clear D. V shed 6 bases and J shed 0 bases, with 9 bases lying between them. Germline CDR1 SGHRS, CDR2 YFSETQ. This CDR3 has 14 amino acids. The CDR3 protein is CASTTASTNEKLFF. Here the CDR3 DNA reads TGCGCCAGCACGACTGCTTCAACTAATGAAAAACTGTTTTTT.

The genes are TRBV6-1 and TRBJ1-2, with D perhaps matching TRBD1 (6 bases). Per germline, CDR1 MNHNS and CDR2 SASEGT. Trimming removed 3 bases from V and 5 bases from J, with 13 bases in between. The CDR3 length is 14 residues. Written as DNA, the CDR3 is TGTGCCAGCAGTGAGGTCGATAGGGGGTATGGCTACACCTTC. Protein: CASSEVDRGYGYTF.

This chain connects TRBV6-5 to TRBJ2-5; 7 bases are a match to TRBD1. There are 14 residues in the CDR3. V was pared by 5 bases and J by 5 bases, with 8 bases of the junction left unmatched. Germline loops: CDR1 MNHEY, CDR2 SVGAGI. In DNA form, the CDR3 reads TGTGCCAGCAGTAAGCGGACAGGCACGGAGACCCAGTACTTC. Protein sequence: CASSKRTGTETQYF.

This chain connects TRBV7-2 to TRBJ2-1; no firm D call. The V gene lost 3 bases and the J gene lost 12 bases, with 12 bases spanning the gap. CDR1 SGHTA and CDR2 FQGNSA come from the germline V gene. The CDR3 has 12 amino acids. CDR3 DNA sequence: TGTGCCAGCAGCTTGTACCTGATGGGGCAGTTCTTC. Amino acid sequence: CASSLYLMGQFF.

The gene calls are TRBV7-9 and TRBJ2-1; D call uncertain. V gave up 5 bases and J gave up 10 bases, with 12 bases separating them. Germline CDR1 reads SEHNR; CDR2 reads FQNEAQ (reference sequence). This CDR3 contains 12 residues. Here the CDR3 reads CASSVAVQEQFF. The DNA for the CDR3 is TGTGCCAGCAGCGTGGCCGTACAAGAGCAGTTCTTC.

The chain uses TRBV12-5 and TRBJ1-5; D ambiguous. Germline CDR1 and CDR2: LGHNT and FRNRAP. This CDR3 contains 14 residues. Trimming left V 1 base short and J 6 bases short, with 10 bases between. CDR3 loop: CASGLGGDGQPQHF. Written as DNA, the CDR3 is TGTGCTAGTGGTTTGGGTGGTGACGGTCAGCCCCAGCATTTT.

The chain combines TRBV28 with TRBJ1-2; D unclear. From germline, CDR1 is MDHEN and CDR2 SYDVKM. CDR3 length equals 14 residues. Trimming took 6 bases from V and 8 from J, leaving 19 bases between them. The CDR3 sequence is CASRPLRSSLGYTF. CDR3 nucleotide sequence: TGTGCCAGCAGACCCCTGCGGTCTTCACTCGGCTACACCTTC.

The chain links TRBV5-1 to TRBJ2-7, with D perhaps being TRBD1 or TRBD2 (6 bases each). Germline V gene data show CDR1 as SGHRS and CDR2 as YFSETQ. The germline V and J ends were trimmed by 0 bases and 5 bases, with 15 bases remaining between them. CDR3 length equals 15 residues. CDR3 protein: CASSLEGGQWDEQYF. DNA of the CDR3: TGCGCCAGCAGCTTGGAGGGGGGCCAGTGGGACGAGCAGTACTTC.

The chain couples TRBV6-5 to TRBJ1-5; tentative D call: TRBD1 (6 bases). The CDR3 spans 14 residues. Germline CDR1 reads MNHEY; CDR2 reads SVGAGI. Trimming shortened V by 6 bases and J by 7 bases, and 16 bases separated the two germline ends. CDR3 loop: CASSRREGDQPQHF. The CDR3 nucleotides are TGTGCCAGCAGCCGCCGAGAGGGGGACCAGCCCCAGCATTTT.

The V gene is TRBV6-5, the J gene TRBJ2-1; a weak D match, TRBD1 (6 bases). The germline gives CDR1 MNHEY, CDR2 SVGAGI. V lost 5 bases, J lost 4 bases, and 15 bases lay in between. CDR3 length: 15 amino acids. The CDR3 region is CASSQGSTLYNEQFF. In DNA, the CDR3 is TGTGCCAGCAGTCAGGGGTCGACTCTTTACAATGAGCAGTTCTTC.

The V and J genes are TRBV4-1 and TRBJ1-1; no definite D call. Germline V lookup: CDR1 MGHRA, CDR2 YSYEKL. The germline V and J ends were trimmed by 0 bases and 1 base, with 12 bases remaining between them. The CDR3 is made up of 16 amino acids. CDR3 amino acids: CASSQDLGISNTEAFF. CDR3 sequence (DNA): TGCGCCAGCAGCCAAGATCTGGGGATCTCGAACACTGAAGCTTTCTTT.

The chain links TRBV6-5 to TRBJ1-6; TRBD1 is a possible D gene (5 bases). The CDR3 spans 15 residues. V was pared by 2 bases and J by 10 bases, with 15 bases between. The germline V gene encodes CDR1 MNHEY and CDR2 SVGAGI. CDR3 in amino acids: CASSYAGRVGSPLHF. CDR3 coding DNA: TGTGCCAGCAGTTACGCAGGCAGGGTGGGATCACCCCTCCACTTT.

The J gene is TRBJ1-5, the V gene TRBV2; D unresolved. The ends were cut back, 2 bases at V and 4 bases at J, with 6 bases in the middle. Germline CDR1 SNHLY, CDR2 FYNNEI. The CDR3 has 13 amino acids. The CDR3 reads CASSEQGNQPQHF. CDR3 sequence (DNA): TGTGCCAGCAGTGAACAAGGGAATCAGCCCCAGCATTTT. Filled out from reference TRBV2 and TRBJ1-5, the complete variable domain reads EPEVTQTPSHQVTQMGQEVILRCVPISNHLYFYWYRQILGQKVEFLVSFYNNEISEKSEIFDDQFSVERPDGSNFTLKIRSTKLEDSAMYFCASSEQGNQPQHFGDGTRLSIL.